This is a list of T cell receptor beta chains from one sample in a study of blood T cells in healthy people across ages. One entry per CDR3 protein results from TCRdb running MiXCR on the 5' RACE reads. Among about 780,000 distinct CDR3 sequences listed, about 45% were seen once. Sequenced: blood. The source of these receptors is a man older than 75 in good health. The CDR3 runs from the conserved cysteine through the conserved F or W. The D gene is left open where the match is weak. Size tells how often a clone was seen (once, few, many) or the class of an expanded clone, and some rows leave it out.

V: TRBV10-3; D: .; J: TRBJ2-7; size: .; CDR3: CAISESQGNVYEQYF; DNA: TGTGCCATCAGTGAGTCTCAAGGGAACGTCTACGAGCAGTACTTC
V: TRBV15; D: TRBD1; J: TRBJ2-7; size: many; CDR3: CATSSRTGNEQYF; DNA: TGTGCCACCAGCAGTAGGACAGGGAACGAGCAGTACTTC
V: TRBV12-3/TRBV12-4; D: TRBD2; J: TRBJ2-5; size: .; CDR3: CASGEVAGAETQYF; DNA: TGTGCCAGCGGGGAAGTAGCGGGAGCAGAGACCCAGTACTTC
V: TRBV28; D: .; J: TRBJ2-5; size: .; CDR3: CASSLARIQETQYF; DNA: TGTGCCAGCAGTTTAGCGCGGATCCAAGAGACCCAGTACTTC
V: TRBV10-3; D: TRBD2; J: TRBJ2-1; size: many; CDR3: CATLWTSGGYNEQFF; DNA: TGTGCCACACTTTGGACTAGCGGAGGGTACAATGAGCAGTTCTTC
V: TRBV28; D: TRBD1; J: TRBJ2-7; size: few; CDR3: CASSKGGQGYEQYF; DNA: TGTGCCAGCAGCAAGGGTGGACAGGGATACGAGCAGTACTTC
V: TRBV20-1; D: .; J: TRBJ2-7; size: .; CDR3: CSAWPLAGVYNEQYF; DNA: TGCAGTGCTTGGCCCCTGGCAGGGGTATACAATGAGCAGTACTTC
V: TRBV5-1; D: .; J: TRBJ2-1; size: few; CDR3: CASSSGQGKFF; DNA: TGCGCCAGCAGCTCTGGCCAGGGAAAGTTCTTC
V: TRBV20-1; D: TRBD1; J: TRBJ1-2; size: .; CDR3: CSAAADRLYGYTF; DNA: TGCAGTGCTGCCGCGGACAGGCTTTATGGCTACACCTTC
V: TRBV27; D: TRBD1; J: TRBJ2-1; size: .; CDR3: CASSLITTGVASYEQFF; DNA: TGTGCCAGCAGTTTGATAACGACAGGGGTCGCATCGTATGAGCAGTTCTTC
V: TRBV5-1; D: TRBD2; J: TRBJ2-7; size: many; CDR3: CASSWTSGGYEQYF; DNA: TGCGCCAGCAGCTGGACTAGCGGCGGTTACGAGCAGTACTTC
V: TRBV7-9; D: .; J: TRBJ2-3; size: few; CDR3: CASSFNQRDDLTDTQYF; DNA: TGTGCCAGCAGCTTTAACCAGAGGGACGACCTCACAGATACGCAGTATTTT
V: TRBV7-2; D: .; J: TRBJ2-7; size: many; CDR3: CASSLGPGSYEQYF; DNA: TGTGCCAGCAGCTTAGGCCCGGGATCCTACGAGCAGTACTTC
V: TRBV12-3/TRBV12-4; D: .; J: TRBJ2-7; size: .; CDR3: CASSLMVGGHEQYF; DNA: TGTGCCAGCAGTTTAATGGTAGGGGGTCACGAGCAGTACTTC
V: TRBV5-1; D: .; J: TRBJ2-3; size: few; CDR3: CASSLDNISTDTQYF; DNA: TGCGCCAGCAGCTTGGACAACATTAGCACAGATACGCAGTATTTT
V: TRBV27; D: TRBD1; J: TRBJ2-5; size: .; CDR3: CASSFTGGQETQYF; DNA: TGTGCCAGCAGTTTCACAGGGGGCCAAGAGACCCAGTACTTC
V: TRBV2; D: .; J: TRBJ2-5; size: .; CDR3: CASTGETQYF; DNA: TGTGCCAGCACTGGGGAGACCCAGTACTTC
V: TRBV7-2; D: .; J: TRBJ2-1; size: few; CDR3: CASSSRRRRDNEQFF; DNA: TGTGCCAGCAGCTCGCGGAGGCGCCGCGACAATGAGCAGTTCTTC
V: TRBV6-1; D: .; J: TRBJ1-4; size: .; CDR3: CASSPPGTRNEKLFF; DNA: TGTGCCAGCAGTCCCCCCGGGACAAGGAATGAAAAGCTGTTTTTT
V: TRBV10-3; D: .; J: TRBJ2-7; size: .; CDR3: CAISESTGSYEQYF; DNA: TGTGCCATCAGTGAGTCGACAGGATCCTACGAGCAGTACTTC
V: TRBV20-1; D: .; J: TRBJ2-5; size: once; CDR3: CSAPPGRYQETQYF; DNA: TGCAGTGCTCCCCCGGGGAGGTACCAAGAGACCCAGTACTTC
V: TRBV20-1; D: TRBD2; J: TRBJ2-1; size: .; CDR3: CSARPPFGGIYNEQFF; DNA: TGCAGTGCCCGGCCCCCCTTCGGGGGGATATACAATGAGCAGTTCTTC
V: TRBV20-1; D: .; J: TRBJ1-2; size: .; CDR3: CSAPDRLGYTF; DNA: TGCAGTGCTCCCGACAGGCTGGGCTACACCTTC
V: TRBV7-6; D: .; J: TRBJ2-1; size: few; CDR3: CASSVSWYNEQFF; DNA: TGTGCCAGCAGCGTATCTTGGTACAATGAGCAGTTCTTC
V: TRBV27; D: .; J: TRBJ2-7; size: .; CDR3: CASSLSSGAPGIEQYF; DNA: TGTGCCAGCAGCTTATCTTCGGGGGCCCCGGGGATCGAGCAGTACTTC
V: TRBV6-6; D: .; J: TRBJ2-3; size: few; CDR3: CDVEGQGDTQYF; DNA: TGTGATGTTGAGGGGCAAGGAGATACGCAGTATTTT
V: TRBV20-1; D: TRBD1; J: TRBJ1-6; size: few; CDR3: CSASRDRGAVSYNSPLHF; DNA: TGCAGTGCTAGCAGGGACAGGGGCGCTGTATCCTATAATTCACCCCTCCACTTT
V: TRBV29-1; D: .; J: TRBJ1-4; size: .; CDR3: CSARGEAGMYEKLFF; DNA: TGCAGCGCCAGGGGTGAGGCAGGGATGTATGAAAAACTGTTTTTT
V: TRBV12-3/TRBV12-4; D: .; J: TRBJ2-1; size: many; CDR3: CASSPLDNEQFF; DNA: TGTGCCAGCAGTCCCCTCGACAATGAGCAGTTCTTC
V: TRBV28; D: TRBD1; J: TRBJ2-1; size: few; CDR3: CASRSDRGLYNEQFF; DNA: TGTGCCAGCAGATCGGACAGGGGGCTGTACAATGAGCAGTTCTTC
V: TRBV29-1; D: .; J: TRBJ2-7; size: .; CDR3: CSVDGPGGSYEQYF; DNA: TGCAGCGTTGATGGACCTGGGGGTAGCTACGAGCAGTACTTC
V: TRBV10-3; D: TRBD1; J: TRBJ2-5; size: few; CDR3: CATLPGQGVVETQYF; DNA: TGTGCCACACTCCCGGGACAGGGAGTTGTGGAGACCCAGTACTTC
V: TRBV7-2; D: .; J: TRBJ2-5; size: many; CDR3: CASSLDGGRETQYF; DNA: TGTGCCAGCAGCTTAGATGGGGGAAGGGAGACCCAGTACTTC
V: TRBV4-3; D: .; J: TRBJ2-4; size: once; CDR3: CASSQDVAKNIQYF; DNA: TGCGCCAGCAGCCAAGATGTAGCCAAAAACATTCAGTACTTC
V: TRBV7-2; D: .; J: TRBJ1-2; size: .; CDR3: CASSLSAANYGYTF; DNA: TGTGCCAGCAGCTTATCAGCCGCTAACTATGGCTACACCTTC
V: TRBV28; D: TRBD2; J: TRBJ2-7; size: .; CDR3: CASSGLAVSSYNEQYF; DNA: TGTGCCAGCAGTGGGCTAGCGGTTAGCTCCTACAATGAGCAGTACTTC
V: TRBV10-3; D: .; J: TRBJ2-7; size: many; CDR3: CAISDRTDSSYEQYF; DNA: TGTGCCATCAGTGACCGGACGGATAGCTCCTACGAGCAGTACTTC
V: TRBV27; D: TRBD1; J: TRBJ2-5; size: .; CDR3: CASSYLDRTETQYF; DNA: TGTGCCAGCAGTTACCTGGACAGGACAGAGACCCAGTACTTC
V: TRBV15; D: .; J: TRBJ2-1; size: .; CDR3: CATSRVGGPLSYNEQFF; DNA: TGTGCCACCAGCAGAGTCGGGGGGCCCCTCTCCTACAATGAGCAGTTCTTC
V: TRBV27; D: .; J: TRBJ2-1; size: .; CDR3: CASSLIRGGEQFF; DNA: TGTGCCAGCAGTTTAATAAGGGGAGGCGAGCAGTTCTTC
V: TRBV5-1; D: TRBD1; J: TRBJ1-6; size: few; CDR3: CASSPTTGGNSPLHF; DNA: TGCGCCAGCAGCCCGACGACAGGGGGGAATTCACCCCTCCACTTT
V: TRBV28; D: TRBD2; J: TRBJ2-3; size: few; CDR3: CASTHHPGLSTDTQYF; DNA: TGTGCCAGCACCCACCATCCGGGACTATCCACAGATACGCAGTATTTT
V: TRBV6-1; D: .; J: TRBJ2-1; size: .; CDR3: CASSVYQHNEQFF; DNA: TGTGCCAGCAGTGTATATCAACACAATGAGCAGTTCTTC
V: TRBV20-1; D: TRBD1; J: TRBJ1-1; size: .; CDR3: CSARGRQGARAEAFF; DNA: TGCAGTGCTAGGGGCCGACAGGGGGCTCGGGCTGAAGCTTTCTTT
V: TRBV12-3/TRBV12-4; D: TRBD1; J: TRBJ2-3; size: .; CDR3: CASTQTGQGLEDTQYF; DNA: TGTGCCAGCACACAAACGGGACAGGGGCTTGAAGATACGCAGTATTTT
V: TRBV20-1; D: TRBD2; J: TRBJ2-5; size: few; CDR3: CSAQKSGGLAGGQETQYF; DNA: TGCAGTGCCCAGAAATCAGGAGGACTAGCGGGAGGGCAAGAGACCCAGTACTTC
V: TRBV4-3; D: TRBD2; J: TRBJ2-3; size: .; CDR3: CASSQHSGRASDTQYF; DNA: TGCGCCAGCAGCCAACATAGCGGGAGGGCCTCAGATACGCAGTATTTT
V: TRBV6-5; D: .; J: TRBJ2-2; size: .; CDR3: CASSYSSLTGELFF; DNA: TGTGCCAGCAGTTACTCATCCCTAACCGGGGAGCTGTTTTTT
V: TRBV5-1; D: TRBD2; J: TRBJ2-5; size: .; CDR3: CASSFSGGGSGNRQETQYF; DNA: TGCGCCAGCAGCTTTTCAGGAGGAGGTAGCGGGAACCGCCAAGAGACCCAGTACTTC
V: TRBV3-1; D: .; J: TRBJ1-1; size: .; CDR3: CASSQEVGEAFF; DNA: TGTGCCAGCAGCCAGGAGGTCGGGGAAGCTTTCTTT
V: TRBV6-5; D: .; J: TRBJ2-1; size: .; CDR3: CASSYSFGSRIADSYNEQFF; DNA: TGTGCCAGCAGTTACTCGTTCGGCAGTAGAATAGCGGACTCCTACAATGAGCAGTTCTTC
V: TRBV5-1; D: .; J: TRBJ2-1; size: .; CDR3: CASSSAAAEGERFF; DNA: TGCGCCAGCAGCTCTGCGGCCGCGGAAGGGGAGCGGTTCTTC
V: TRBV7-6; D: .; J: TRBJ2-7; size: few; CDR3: CASSPTGPRSSYEQYF; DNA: TGTGCCAGCAGCCCAACAGGACCCCGAAGTTCCTACGAGCAGTACTTC
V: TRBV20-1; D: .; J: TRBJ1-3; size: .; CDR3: CSARVLGHLGNTIYF; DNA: TGCAGTGCTAGAGTCTTGGGACACCTCGGAAACACCATATATTTT
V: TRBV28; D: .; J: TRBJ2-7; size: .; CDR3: CASSRQGRLEQYF; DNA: TGTGCCAGCAGTCGTCAAGGTCGATTGGAGCAGTACTTC
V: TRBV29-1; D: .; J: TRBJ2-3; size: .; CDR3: CSVERGNGDTQYF; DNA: TGCAGCGTCGAACGGGGAAACGGGGATACGCAGTATTTT